This T cell receptor (beta chain) was documented in a study of regulatory T cells in long-lasting Graves disease. Both iRepertoire HTBI primers and Arm-PCR of CDR3 regions were used to build the TCR beta libraries. Each CDR3 protein is one row after TCRdb ran MiXCR on the multiplex PCR reads. The table records 350,000 to 450,000 distinct CDR3 sequences, 16% of them present only once. A note on this clonotype: The antigen remains unidentified. Just one base apart from a much larger clone, this may be a read error.

Whole-study results and caveats: Patients with persistent Graves' had lower TCR diversity than newly diagnosed patients.

Time point given: newly diagnosed GD, antithyroid drugs for less than 3 months. RNA from PBMCs was the source of the TCR library. CDR3 length: 14 residues. With 3 bases clipped from V and 10 bases from J, the junction kept 8 bases outside the gene matches. The germline V gene encodes CDR1 MNHGY and CDR2 SVAAGI. Another study also made use of these data, one on T cells in Graves' hyperthyroidism and ophthalmopathy. This second report adds: Each diagnosis drew on symptoms, thyroxine, TRAb, thyroid ultrasound and orbital computed tomography findings.

The chain has TRBV6-9 and TRBJ2-1; 8 bases map to TRBD1. The sequencing here drew on peripheral blood mononuclear cells (PBMCs), taken at new diagnosis, from a patient treated with antithyroid drugs. The receptor comes from a man aged 35-49 years with Graves disease. The DNA for the CDR3 is TGTGCCAGCAGTTACCCTGGACAGGGCCAAGAGCAGTTCTTC. Protein: CASSYPGQGQEQFF.